What follows is one T cell receptor (beta chain) and its context. Its antigen remains unidentified. The data stem from a study of cytomegalovirus exposure and HLA in healthy donors. Study background: A subsequent analysis reported that the 120 or so validation repertoires were produced on the same platform that had also been used for the roughly 700 first-cohort repertoires.

The method was immunoSEQ multiplex PCR; TCRdb's version includes in-frame clones alone and lacks a portion of them. The table shows fewer than 150,000 clones, with almost 90% occurring only once. General study findings and limits: The listing of 150 to 200 TCR beta chains classed them as cytomegalovirus-associated. Rare sequences made up most TCRs, while some public TCRs were found in many donors.

It was the 120-subject validation cohort, separate from the approximately 670-subject first cohort, to which the donors belonged. V lost 8 bases and J lost 4; bases outside the gene matches: 16. Germline V gene lookup returns CDR1 MGHDK and CDR2 SYGVNS. This CDR3 has 16 amino acids. The specimen was PBMCs. The chain uses TRBV25-1 and TRBJ1-1; TRBD1 aligns across 7 bases. The receptor's source is a woman younger than 35 in good health and CMV-seropositive. The DNA of the CDR3 is TGTGCCAGCCCCTCTGCAAAGGGGGCGCGCAGCACTGAAGCTTTCTTT. Translation gives CASPSAKGARSTEAFF.